These T cell receptor beta chains were read from a single sample in a study of spatial heterogeneity in lung cancer. TCRdb re-called the 5' RACE reads with MiXCR, one entry per CDR3 protein. The sample lists approximately 40,000 distinct CDR3 sequences; roughly 7.1% were seen once. Sequencing used PBMCs, obtained at surgery. Receptors originate from a female donor with early-stage non-small cell lung cancer. Both conserved end residues are part of each CDR3. A D gene is named only where the DNA matches it firmly. Only part of the rows carry a size: once, few, many, or a class if the clone is expanded.

few	TRBV7-9	TRBD1	TRBJ2-7	TGTGCCAGCAGCTCGGACAGGGGGAACTACGAGCAGTACTTC	CASSSDRGNYEQYF
few	TRBV19	NA	TRBJ1-4	TGTGCCAGTAGACCTTCGATGGCAGGGTCCGCTAATGAAAAACTGTTTTTT	CASRPSMAGSANEKLFF
many	TRBV12-3/TRBV12-4	NA	TRBJ1-3	TGTGCCAGCAGTTTTTCTGCGGCGGAAAACACCATATATTTT	CASSFSAAENTIYF
NA	TRBV12-3/TRBV12-4	NA	TRBJ2-7	TGTGCCAGCAGTCTGATCTCGGGGCCCTACGAGCAGTACTTC	CASSLISGPYEQYF
many	TRBV5-1	NA	TRBJ2-6	TGCGCCAGCAGCGACAAATCTGGGGCCAACGTCCTGACTTTC	CASSDKSGANVLTF
many	TRBV20-1	NA	TRBJ1-6	TGCAGTGCTAGAGAGGACGGCCGCCGGAATTCACCCCTCCACTTT	CSAREDGRRNSPLHF
NA	TRBV5-1	TRBD2	TRBJ2-7	TGCGCCAGCAGCGCCGGATTACTAGCGGGGGGGCCCTACGAGCAGTACTTC	CASSAGLLAGGPYEQYF
many	TRBV24-1	NA	TRBJ2-5	TGTGCCACCAGTGATTCACAGGGATTCCAAGAGACCCAGTACTTC	CATSDSQGFQETQYF
NA	TRBV6-1	TRBD1	TRBJ1-2	TGTGCCAGCAGGGGACAGGGGCCCAACTATGGCTACACCTTC	CASRGQGPNYGYTF
many	TRBV5-1	TRBD2	TRBJ2-2	TGCGCCAGCAGCTCTGGACTAGCGGGGGAAGGGGAGCTGTTTTTT	CASSSGLAGEGELFF
NA	TRBV18	TRBD1	TRBJ2-1	TGTGCCAGCTCACGAATGACATCGGGACAGATCAATGAGCAGTTCTTC	CASSRMTSGQINEQFF
few	TRBV5-1	NA	TRBJ2-3	TGCGCCAGCAGCTTGGAGCGGCGGGGCCCCTCGGATACGCAGTATTTT	CASSLERRGPSDTQYF
many	TRBV3-1	NA	TRBJ2-7	TGTGCCAGCAGCCCGTCCCGACAGGTCGTCTACGAGCAGTACTTC	CASSPSRQVVYEQYF
NA	TRBV30	TRBD1	TRBJ1-2	TGTGCCTGGACTCTCGCCTATACAGGGGACTATGGCTACACCTTC	CAWTLAYTGDYGYTF
NA	TRBV3-1	NA	TRBJ1-2	TGTGCCAGCAGCCAAGGCCCGTCAGGTTGGGGCTATGGCTACACCTTC	CASSQGPSGWGYGYTF
few	TRBV5-4	NA	TRBJ2-7	TGTGCCAGCAGCAAGGGACACGCAAACTCCTACGAGCAGTACTTC	CASSKGHANSYEQYF
many	TRBV7-9	NA	TRBJ2-7	TGTGCCAGCAGCTTATCCTACGAGCAGTACTTC	CASSLSYEQYF
NA	TRBV6-2/TRBV6-3	TRBD2	TRBJ2-2	TGTGCCAGCAGCCCCTCCCCCAGCGGGGGGGGCACCGGGGAGCTGTTTTTT	CASSPSPSGGGTGELFF
many	TRBV29-1	TRBD1	TRBJ2-5	TGCAGCGTTGACCCGACAGGGCGGGAGACCCAGTACTTC	CSVDPTGRETQYF
few	TRBV21-1	NA	TRBJ2-7	TGTGCCAGCAGCCCCAACGAGGGGGTCCGGTTCGAGCAGTACTTC	CASSPNEGVRFEQYF
NA	TRBV20-1	NA	TRBJ1-5	TGCAGTGCCACAGATAGGGAAGATATCTCGAATCAGCCCCAGCATTTT	CSATDREDISNQPQHF
many	TRBV29-1	TRBD2	TRBJ2-3	TGCAGCGCCGCTCTAGCGGATAGCACAGATACGCAGTATTTT	CSAALADSTDTQYF
many	TRBV28	NA	TRBJ2-3	TGTGCCAGTGGGACCGGGCAGGCCAGGGATACGCAGTATTTT	CASGTGQARDTQYF
NA	TRBV6-2/TRBV6-3	NA	TRBJ1-5	TGTGCCAGCATAGATGACGGGACAAGCAATCAGCCCCAGCATTTT	CASIDDGTSNQPQHF
NA	TRBV20-1	TRBD1	TRBJ1-2	TGCAGTGCTAGAGATAGTCAGGGGGCGTACTATGGCTACACCTTC	CSARDSQGAYYGYTF
many	TRBV5-1	NA	TRBJ1-1	TGCGCCAGCGCCGGGCAAAACACTGAAGCTTTCTTT	CASAGQNTEAFF
many	TRBV9	NA	TRBJ2-3	TGTGCCAGCAGCGTAGGAGGGACAGATACGCAGTATTTT	CASSVGGTDTQYF
NA	TRBV20-1	TRBD2	TRBJ2-7	TGCAGTGCTAAGGGAGGGATTTACGAGCAGTACTTC	CSAKGGIYEQYF
NA	TRBV7-9	NA	TRBJ1-1	TGTGCCAGCAGCTTAGAGACGGCCGTGAACACTGAAGCTTTCTTT	CASSLETAVNTEAFF
NA	TRBV11-2	NA	TRBJ2-7	TGTGCCAGCAGCATTGACAGAGCCTACGAGCAGTACTTC	CASSIDRAYEQYF
few	TRBV20-1	NA	TRBJ1-4	TGCAGTGCTATTCGTGAAAAACTGTTTTTT	CSAIREKLFF
many	TRBV29-1	NA	TRBJ1-4	TGCAGCGTTGTGGGGGGCGACGAAAAACTGTTTTTT	CSVVGGDEKLFF